Listed here are 5 T cell receptor beta chains from one sample, sequenced in a study of blood T cell repertoires in COVID-19. Repertoires were generated with immunoSEQ multiplex PCR, while TCRdb's copy carries only in-frame clones and drops some. Of about 100,000 clones listed, roughly 92% are singletons. Input material: peripheral blood. Receptors were obtained from a man aged 45 to 65 with active COVID-19.

The chain carries TRBV7-9 and TRBJ2-1; TRBD2 matches at 11 bases. V lost 5 bases to trimming and J lost 8 bases; unmatched junction nucleotides: 17. The germline gives CDR1 SEHNR, CDR2 FQNEAQ (reference sequence). This CDR3 is built from 18 residues. CDR3 loop: CASSPGGSGRAFVYEQFF. DNA for the CDR3: TGTGCCAGCAGCCCAGGGGGTAGCGGGAGGGCCTTTGTGTATGAGCAGTTCTTC.

This clone was seen only once. This chain links TRBV7-2 with TRBJ1-1; no clear D. Germline V lookup: CDR1 SGHTA, CDR2 FQGNSA. V was shortened by 3 bases and J by 0 bases, with 5 bases between the two germline ends. CDR3 length equals 13 residues. The CDR3 DNA reads TGTGCCAGCAGCTTTCTTTTGAACACTGAAGCTTTCTTT. Protein: CASSFLLNTEAFF.

This chain joins TRBV7-9 and TRBJ2-7; TRBD1 might be the D (6 bases). Germline CDR1 reads SEHNR; CDR2 reads FQNEAQ (reference sequence). This CDR3 has 14 amino acids. V was pared by 1 base and J by 5 bases, with 12 bases between. CDR3 region: CASSLDAGVHEQYV. CDR3 bases: TGTGCCAGCAGCTTAGACGCAGGGGTCCACGAGCAGTACGTC.

The chain is built from TRBV6-6 and TRBJ1-1; TRBD1 might be the D (6 bases). This CDR3 is built from 14 residues. CDR1 and CDR2 from the germline V gene are MNHNY and SVGAGI (reference sequence). V dropped 5 bases and J dropped 1 base, with 11 bases sitting between them. The CDR3 bases are TGTGCCAGCAGTACGGACAGACCGAACACTGAAGCTTTCTTT. Encoded protein: CASSTDRPNTEAFF.

The rearrangement uses TRBV7-8 and TRBJ1-1; D uncertain. V gave up 4 bases and J gave up 0 bases, with 3 bases separating them. Germline V gene sequence: CDR1 SGHVS, CDR2 FQNEAQ. CDR3 length: 12 amino acids. The CDR3 nucleotides read TGTGCCAGCAGCTCTATGAACACTGAAGCTTTCTTT. Translating it yields CASSSMNTEAFF.